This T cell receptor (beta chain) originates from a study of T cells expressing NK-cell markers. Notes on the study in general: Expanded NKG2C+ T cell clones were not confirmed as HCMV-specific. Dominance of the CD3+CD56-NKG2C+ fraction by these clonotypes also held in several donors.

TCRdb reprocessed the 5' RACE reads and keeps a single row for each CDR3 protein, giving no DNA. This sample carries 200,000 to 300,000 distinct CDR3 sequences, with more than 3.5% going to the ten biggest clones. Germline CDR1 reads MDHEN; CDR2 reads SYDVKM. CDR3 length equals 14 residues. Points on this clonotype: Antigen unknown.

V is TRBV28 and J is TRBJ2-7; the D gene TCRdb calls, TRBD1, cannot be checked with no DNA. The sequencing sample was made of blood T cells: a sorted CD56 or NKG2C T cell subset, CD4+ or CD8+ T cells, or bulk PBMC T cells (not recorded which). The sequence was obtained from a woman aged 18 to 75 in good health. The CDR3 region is CASSHSRKGREQYF.